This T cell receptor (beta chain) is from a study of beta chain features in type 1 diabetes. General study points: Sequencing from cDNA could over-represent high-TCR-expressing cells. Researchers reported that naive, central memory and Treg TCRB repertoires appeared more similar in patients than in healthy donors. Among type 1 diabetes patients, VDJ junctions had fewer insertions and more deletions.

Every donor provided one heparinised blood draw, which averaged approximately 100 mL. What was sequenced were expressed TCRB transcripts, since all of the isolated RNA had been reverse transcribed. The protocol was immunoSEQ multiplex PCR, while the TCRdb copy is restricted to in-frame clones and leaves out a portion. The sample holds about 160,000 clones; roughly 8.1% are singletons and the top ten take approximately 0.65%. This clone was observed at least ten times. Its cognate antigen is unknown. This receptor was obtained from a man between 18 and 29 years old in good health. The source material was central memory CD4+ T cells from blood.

The CDR3 loop is CASSADSTGGNEQFF. Written as DNA, the CDR3 is TGTGCCAGCAGCGCCGACAGCACAGGGGGCAATGAGCAGTTCTTC. The V gene is TRBV9, the J gene TRBJ2-1; TRBD1 aligns across 8 bases. Germline CDR1 reads SGDLS; CDR2 reads YYNGEE. With V trimmed by 3 bases and J by 6 bases, 8 bases remained unmatched. The CDR3 spans 15 residues.